This T cell receptor beta chain came from a study of cytomegalovirus exposure and HLA in healthy donors. Amplification used 60 Vbeta primers and 13 Jbeta primers. Sequencing used immunoSEQ multiplex PCR; TCRdb keeps in-frame clones, though not all of them. The data contain about 130,000 clones, roughly 84% of them singletons. This clone was seen a few times. Sample: PBMCs. The sequence came from a woman younger than 30 in good health and CMV-seropositive.

CDR3 amino acids: CASSPGLATGELFF. The CDR3 DNA is TGTGCCAGCAGCCCGGGACTAGCGACCGGGGAGCTGTTTTTT. V gene TRBV5-4 combines with J gene TRBJ2-2; 10 nucleotides match TRBD2. The V and J ends lost 4 bases and 5 bases, in that order; junction bases with no gene match: 2. The CDR3 is made up of 14 amino acids. Germline V gene lookup returns CDR1 SGHNT and CDR2 YYREEE (reference sequence). The full variable domain, completed using reference TRBV5-4 and TRBJ2-2, is ETGVTQSPTHLIKTRGQQVTLRCSSQSGHNTVSWYQQALGQGPQFIFQYYREEENGRGNFPPRFSGLQFPNYSSELNVNALELDDSALYLCASSPGLATGELFFGEGSRLTVL.